This TCR beta chain was recovered during a study of spatial heterogeneity in lung cancer. Study-level background: For the average unique TCR and UMI combination, more than nine occurrences appeared in raw reads.

From germline, CDR1 is DFQATT and CDR2 SNEGSKA (reference sequence). The CDR3 runs to 15 residues. Trimming removed 7 bases at V and 6 bases at J, with 25 bases between. This clonotype was observed at least ten times. TCRdb called the 5' RACE reads again in MiXCR, with one record for every CDR3 protein. This sample yields more than 6,500 distinct CDR3 sequences, of which roughly 3.8% are seen a single time; about 23% belongs to the top ten. Time point described: sample taken at primary tumor resection. The study sequenced unsorted whole RNA from tumor, nontumor lung or frozen PBMC. Sequences were derived from normal lung tissue next to the tumor, sampled at surgery. The V and J genes are TRBV20-1 and TRBJ2-7, with D unclear. This receptor was identified in a female donor with early-stage non-small cell lung cancer. The CDR3 nucleotides are TGCAGTGTCGAGCCTCTAGGACGCCTACCTCGCGAGCAGTACTTC. Amino acid sequence: CSVEPLGRLPREQYF.